This entry is about one T cell receptor (beta chain). Its cognate antigen has yet to be identified. No per-base quality is available; no much larger clone lies one base away. The data stem from a study of blood T cells in healthy people across ages (dated by TCRdb to about 2015). For context, the study as a whole: In model experiments, template switching captured about one uniquely barcoded TCR beta cDNA molecule for every two T cells. To track age-related changes in TCR beta repertoire diversity, the study relied on deep sequencing normalized with unique cDNA molecular identifiers. Four age groups were formed from the donors: young (average about 16 years), middle-aged (more than 35), aged (roughly 56) and long-lived (less than 85). To avoid experimental bias, donors of different ages were spread randomly across the sequencing lanes. Using the same blood draw, the study looked at two additional independent replicas of 1 million unique cDNA reads for two donors, one aged 18 to 29 and the other aged 80 or older. What the study reported, not specific to this receptor: The percentage of naive T cells measured by flow cytometry correlated strongly with observed TCR beta diversity. Donor CMV infection status was unknown, potentially confounding age-related changes in expanded clonotypes. Estimates of total diversity based on one million sequenced T cells were considered lower bounds and underestimates. Compared with the aged group, more naive CD4+ T cells, fewer expanded clones and increased TCR diversity were shown by the long-lived group, suggesting age selection. As age increased, observed TCR beta diversity per million T cells dropped in a roughly linear way, and a significant reduction was already evident by age approximately 40. Conclusive comparison of naive and antigen-experienced compartments was prevented by the profiling of bulk unsorted PBMCs.

The library was prepared using 5' RACE. The sequencer was an Illumina HiSeq 2500. A second roughly 7 to 11 cycle PCR used a sample-barcoded 5' primer and a J-beta primer mix. A template-switch 5' adaptor carrying 12 random nucleotides introduced a unique molecular identifier onto each TCR beta cDNA molecule. Each sample yielded at least 3 million CDR3-containing paired-end reads. First-strand cDNA was synthesized from all RNA with the Mint cDNA synthesis kit, primed by a TRBC-specific oligonucleotide. All cDNA was treated with uracil-DNA glycosylase and then went through a first 18-cycle PCR with the universal primers M1SS and BC2_uni_R. The authors' pipeline ran thus. Normalization of each sample was performed by random selection of 1 million high-quality reads, each carrying a distinct molecular identifier. Instead of being binned into consensus sequences, reads that shared molecular identifiers were thrown out. MiTCR, set to a Q25 quality threshold and the strictest error-elimination algorithm, was used for CDR3 identification, clonotype clustering and error correction. A nonparametric unseen species model using Euler transformation provided a lower-bound estimate of total TCR beta diversity. Using fastp trimming at Q25 and MiXCR clonotype assembly, TCRdb reanalyzed the public sequencing data and kept in-frame beta chains. CDR3 protein sequences are deduplicated, and each keeps its most common genes and DNA. The V and J calls shown here were made by TCRdb, not taken from the authors' results. Recorded for this sample are more than 1,400,000 distinct CDR3 sequences; 35% to 45% of them occurred a single time. The biggest ten clones account for roughly 7.7% of the sample.

The donors were roughly 40 Caucasian individuals from Russia, aged roughly 6 to 95 years, who were systemically healthy. Each donor gave 8 to 10 milliliters of peripheral blood, collected into EDTA-treated Vacutainer tubes. Ficoll-Paque density-gradient centrifugation was used to isolate PBMCs, with at least 6.5 million obtained per sample. Total RNA was extracted from PBMCs with Trizol reagent, with at least 6 micrograms obtained per sample. For every donor, flow cytometry on a PBMC aliquot measured the percentage of naive CD45RAhigh/CD27high T cells. The CDR3 runs 12 amino acids, cysteine and phenylalanine included. The kept DNA is CDR3 alone, 36 bases in frame from the first base. Per the germline V gene (reference sequence), SEHNR is the CDR1 and FQNEAQ is the CDR2. Between the V and J ends, shortened by 2 bases and 7 bases respectively, the junction contains 8 bases.

This chain is built from TRBV7-9 and TRBJ1-2; there is no confident call for the D gene. The material sequenced was blood. The TCR sequence derives from a woman aged 18-30 years in good health. The CDR3 region reads CASSLSGTGYTF. Here is the DNA: TGTGCCAGCAGCTTAAGCGGAACTGGCTACACCTTC.